Presented here are 3 T cell receptor beta chains from one specimen sequenced in a study of T cell changes during pregnancy in multiple sclerosis. Profiling relied on immunoSEQ multiplex PCR, and the TCRdb table lists in-frame clones only, not all of them. The sample gives 40,000 or so clones, about 92% of which show up once; 5% to 6% is in the top ten. The sample consisted of peripheral blood, taken in the third trimester of pregnancy. The receptors were sampled from a female donor in good health, enrolled as a control in a pregnancy study.

This clone was counted once. This chain uses TRBV7-8 with TRBJ1-2, with D unclear. The CDR3 sequence is 16 residues long. Germline V gives CDR1 SGHVS, CDR2 FQNEAQ. V gave up 0 bases and J gave up 3 bases, with 14 bases separating them. The CDR3 sequence: CASSLAPAGVYYGYTF. CDR3 nucleotides: TGTGCCAGCAGCTTAGCGCCCGCCGGAGTTTACTATGGCTACACCTTC.

The chain links TRBV5-1 to TRBJ1-1, with D tentatively TRBD1 (6 bases). V was cut by 0 bases and J by 3 bases, with 15 bases left in between. The V gene's germline CDR1 is SGHRS and CDR2 YFSETQ. This CDR3 spans 16 amino acids. CDR3 nucleotides: TGCGCCAGCAGCTTGGATGCGGGGGCTACGGACACTGAAGCTTTCTTT. Amino acid sequence: CASSLDAGATDTEAFF.

The chain uses TRBV5-1 and TRBJ1-1, with 8 bases matching TRBD1. The CDR3 length is 16 residues. V shed 0 bases and J 1 base; nucleotides not matched to a gene: 5. Germline CDR1 reads SGHRS; CDR2 reads YFSETQ. The CDR3 sequence: CASSLEGQVPNTEAFF. CDR3 nucleotide sequence: TGCGCCAGCAGCTTGGAGGGACAGGTTCCGAACACTGAAGCTTTCTTT.